This record looks at one TCR beta chain sequence and its context. Measured with immunoSEQ multiplex PCR; TCRdb has only the in-frame clones, and not every one. The data contain 2 million to 2.5 million clones, approximately 95% of them singletons. This sample was taken from a study of shared clonotypes between healthy human individuals. Germline V gives CDR1 MDHEN, CDR2 SYDVKM. The V gene end was trimmed by 4 bases and the J gene end by 5 bases; junction bases not matched to a gene: 11. The CDR3 is made up of 16 amino acids. Material for sequencing was naive CD4+ T cells from PBMCs. As for subset: CD45RA+ positively selected. This chain joins TRBV28 and TRBJ2-5, with TRBD1 identical over 9 bases. The clonotype comes from a man between 18 and 29 years old in good health. Some clones in this sample may be carry-over from other donors' samples. The CDR3 protein is CASSSAGTGFRETQYF. CDR3 DNA: TGTGCCAGCAGTTCCGCCGGGACAGGGTTTCGCGAGACCCAGTACTTC.